These 16 T cell receptor beta chains share one sample of origin, sequenced in a study of CD8 T cells in ankylosing spondylitis. TCRdb used MiXCR to reprocess the 5' RACE reads, holding one entry per CDR3 protein. The table lists approximately 92,000 distinct CDR3 sequences, about 9% of them singletons. Source material: blood, either unsorted or a sorted T cell fraction (not recorded which). The receptor source for this set is a male donor with ankylosing spondylitis or in good health (not recorded which).

V gene TRBV12-3 or TRBV12-4 combines with J gene TRBJ1-4; 8 positions agree with TRBD1. This CDR3 is 14 amino acids long. Trimming removed 5 bases from V and 5 bases from J; junction bases left unmatched: 4. The CDR3 sequence: CASSRQGMNEKLFF. The CDR3 DNA reads TGTGCCAGCAGTCGACAGGGGATGAATGAAAAACTGTTTTTT.

This clonotype was detected a few times. The gene calls are TRBV12-3 or TRBV12-4 and TRBJ1-5, with 8 bases matching TRBD1. The CDR3 contains 16 residues. The V gene end was trimmed by 3 bases and the J gene end by 6 bases; junction bases not matched to a gene: 10. The CDR3 DNA is TGTGCCAGCAGTTTCTCCACAGGGGGGGGCGGTCAGCCCCAGCATTTT. Its protein product is CASSFSTGGGGQPQHF.

In regard to this clonotype: A much larger clone differs from this one at a single base, so this may be a read error. V and J are TRBV12-3 or TRBV12-4 and TRBJ2-3; no definite D call. This CDR3 spans 15 amino acids. V was clipped by 6 bases and J by 2 bases, with 15 bases between them. The CDR3 is CASRAAETHTDTQYF. CDR3 nucleotide sequence: TGTGCCAGCAGAGCAGCCGAGACACACACAGATACGCAGTATTTT.

In this sample, this clonotype turned up many times. The chain carries TRBV5-1 and TRBJ1-1, with D hard to call. Germline V lookup: CDR1 SGHRS, CDR2 YFSETQ. The CDR3 has 16 amino acids. Trimming took off 3 bases at V and 2 bases at J, with 17 bases between the two ends. DNA of the CDR3: TGCGCCAGCAGCTCCCGCGGGGAGGCGATAAACACTGAAGCTTTCTTT. It specifies CASSSRGEAINTEAFF. Full variable domain (missing parts from reference TRBV5-1 and TRBJ1-1): KAGVTQTPRYLIKTRGQQVTLSCSPISGHRSVSWYQQTPGQGLQFLFEYFSETQRNKGNFPGRFSGRQFSNSRSEMNVSTLELGDSALYLCASSSRGEAINTEAFFGQGTRLTVV.

At least ten counts were recorded for this clonotype. This sequence joins TRBV28 and TRBJ2-7, with TRBD1 matching 9 bases. Germline V lookup: CDR1 MDHEN, CDR2 SYDVKM. CDR3 length equals 15 residues. V lost 3 bases, J lost 5 bases, and 8 bases stayed unmatched. The CDR3 region has the DNA TGTGCCAGCAGTTTTCCCGGGACAGGGAACCACGAGCAGTACTTC. Translated: CASSFPGTGNHEQYF.

This clonotype was found a few times. In DNA, the CDR3 is TGTGCCATCAGTGTGGGTAGCGGGGGTCAAGAGACCCAGTACTTC. Translation gives CAISVGSGGQETQYF. This chain uses TRBV10-3 with TRBJ2-5, with 9 bases that match TRBD2. V shed 4 bases, J shed 2 bases, and the junction held 5 bases outside the gene matches. The CDR3 consists of 15 residues. CDR1 ENHRY and CDR2 SYGVKD come from the germline V gene.

This clonotype has at least ten counts. The rearrangement links TRBV6-1 to TRBJ1-3; D remains ambiguous. Trimming took 6 bases from V and 0 from J, leaving 9 bases between them. The CDR3 has 14 residues. Germline loops: CDR1 MNHNS, CDR2 SASEGT. The CDR3 nucleotides read TGTGCCAGCAGACCGGTCTCCTCTGGAAACACCATATATTTT. Protein sequence: CASRPVSSGNTIYF.

This clonotype was counted ten times or more. The J gene is TRBJ2-2, the V gene TRBV20-1; a weak D match, TRBD2 (6 bases). CDR1 DFQATT and CDR2 SNEGSKA come from the germline V gene (reference sequence). With 6 bases removed from V and 3 bases from J, the gap between germline ends came to 14 bases. This CDR3 is built from 14 residues. CDR3: CSATRGGDTGELFF. The CDR3 DNA reads TGCAGTGCAACACGGGGCGGGGACACCGGGGAGCTGTTTTTT.

This clonotype was seen many times. This chain uses TRBV20-1 with TRBJ2-7; D perhaps matches TRBD1 (6 bases). V shed 6 bases and J shed 5 bases, with 11 bases lying between them. Germline V CDR1 and CDR2: DFQATT, SNEGSKA (reference sequence). The CDR3 covers 11 residues. Here the CDR3 DNA reads TGCAGTGCGAGGGGGAGAAACGAGCAGTACTTC. Protein sequence: CSARGRNEQYF.

Ten or more counts support this clonotype. The genes are TRBV28 and TRBJ2-1; tentatively, D is TRBD1 (6 bases). Trimming cost V 9 bases and J 4 bases, with 16 bases left between them. The CDR3 sequence is 14 residues long. Germline CDR1 is MDHEN and CDR2 is SYDVKM. CDR3 bases: TGTGCCAGTAAAGTCTTAGGGGGATACAATGAGCAGTTCTTC. It yields the protein CASKVLGGYNEQFF.

Comment on this clonotype: This may arise from a read error, as a much more abundant clone is one base away. The chain uses TRBV6-2 or TRBV6-3 and TRBJ1-5; D not resolved. The CDR3 extends over 13 amino acids. In germline, CDR1 is MNHEY, CDR2 SVGEGT. The CDR3 coding sequence is TGTGCCAGCGTTGAGACTAGCAATCGGCCCCAGCATTTT. As protein: CASVETSNRPQHF.

This clonotype was recorded many times. This chain joins TRBV9 and TRBJ2-1; tentative D call: TRBD2 (5 bases). CDR1 and CDR2 from the germline V gene are SGDLS and YYNGEE. The CDR3 is made up of 15 amino acids. V gave up 5 bases and J gave up 0 bases, with 12 bases separating them. CDR3 sequence (DNA): TGTGCCAGCAGTTCCGGACTCATCTCCTACAATGAGCAGTTCTTC. Translating it yields CASSSGLISYNEQFF. The entire variable domain, with the rest obtained from reference TRBV9 and TRBJ2-1, is as follows: DSGVTQTPKHLITATGQRVTLRCSPRSGDLSVYWYQQSLDQGLQFLIQYYNGEERAKGNILERFSAQQFPDLHSELNLSSLELGDSALYFCASSSGLISYNEQFFGPGTRLTVL.

This clonotype was recorded many times. The chain uses TRBV28 and TRBJ1-5; D ambiguous. Trimming left V 3 bases short and J 11 bases short, with 17 bases between. The CDR3 totals 14 residues. CDR1 MDHEN and CDR2 SYDVKM come from the germline V gene. The CDR3 is CASSFVDRSTTQHF. CDR3 DNA sequence: TGTGCCAGCAGTTTTGTCGACCGAAGTACAACCCAGCATTTT.

This clonotype was found many times. The chain combines TRBV12-3 or TRBV12-4 with TRBJ2-7, with a tentative D call TRBD1 (5 bases). The CDR3 loop spans 15 amino acids. Trimming cost V 0 bases and J 2 bases, with 11 bases left between them. This CDR3 is CASSLAQGNTYEQYF. The CDR3 DNA reads TGTGCCAGCAGTTTAGCTCAGGGTAACACCTACGAGCAGTACTTC.

This clonotype came up many times. The chain joins TRBV7-2 to TRBJ2-3, with D tentatively TRBD2 (6 bases). The CDR3 sequence is 15 residues long. Germline assignment: CDR1 SGHTA and CDR2 FQGNSA. Trimming stripped 5 bases from V and 2 bases from J, with 14 bases between. CDR3 in DNA: TGTGCCAGCAGCACACCGGGACTGCCCACAGATACGCAGTATTTT. Translating it yields CASSTPGLPTDTQYF. The whole variable domain, filled in from reference TRBV7-2 and TRBJ2-3, reads GAGVSQSPSNKVTEKGKDVELRCDPISGHTALYWYRQSLGQGLEFLIYFQGNSAPDKSGLPSDRFSAERTGGSVSTLTIQRTQQEDSAVYLCASSTPGLPTDTQYFGPGTRLTVL.

This clonotype was counted at least ten times. CDR3 region: CSAPQRGPPSPPHGEQFF. As DNA, the CDR3 is TGCAGTGCTCCACAGCGGGGTCCACCATCCCCTCCCCACGGTGAGCAGTTCTTC. The chain couples TRBV20-1 to TRBJ2-1; TRBD2 matches 7 bases. Trimming took 5 bases from V and 9 from J; bases not matched to a gene: 25. CDR1 DFQATT and CDR2 SNEGSKA come from the germline V gene (reference sequence). This CDR3 has 18 residues.